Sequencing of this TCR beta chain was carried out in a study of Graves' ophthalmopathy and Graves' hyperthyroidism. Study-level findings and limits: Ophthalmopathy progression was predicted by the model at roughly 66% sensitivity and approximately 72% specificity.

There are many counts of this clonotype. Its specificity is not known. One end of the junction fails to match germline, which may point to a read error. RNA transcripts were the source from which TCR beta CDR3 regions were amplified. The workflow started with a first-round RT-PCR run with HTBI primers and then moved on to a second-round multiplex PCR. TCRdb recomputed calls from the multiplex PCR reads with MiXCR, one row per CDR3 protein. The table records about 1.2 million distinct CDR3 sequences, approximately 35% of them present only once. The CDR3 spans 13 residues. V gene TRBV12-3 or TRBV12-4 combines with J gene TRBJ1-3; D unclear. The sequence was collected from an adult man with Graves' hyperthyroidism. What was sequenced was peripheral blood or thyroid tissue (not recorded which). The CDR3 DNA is TGTGCCAGCAGAGAGGACCCAGGAATCACCATATATTTT. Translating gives CASREDPGITIYF.